This entry features one TCR beta chain sequence. This record comes from a study of T cells in Graves' hyperthyroidism and ophthalmopathy. The investigators amplified TCR beta CDR3 regions from RNA transcripts. TCR CDR3 underwent first-round RT-PCR with the HTBI primer set. From the multiplex PCR reads, TCRdb called clonotypes with MiXCR, one entry per CDR3 protein. The sample consists of some 600,000 distinct CDR3 sequences, 14% of them appearing once. Patients were aged 18 to 65, had disease duration under 2 months, and had newly diagnosed hyperthyroidism. It was at first hyperthyroidism diagnosis, before any ophthalmopathy symptoms, that the blood sample was taken. CDR3 length: 14 amino acids. Per the germline V gene, CDR1 is SEHNR and CDR2 is FQNEAQ (reference sequence). Between the trimmed V and J ends, which lost 4 bases and 7 bases, there was a span of 16 bases.

The gene calls are TRBV7-9 and TRBJ2-5, with D possibly TRBD2 on 5 matching bases. Sequenced sample: blood. The clonotype comes from a woman aged 30 to 39 with Graves' hyperthyroidism that later progressed to Graves' ophthalmopathy. The chain's CDR3 is CASSSPQERATQYF. The CDR3 bases are TGTGCCAGCAGCTCACCTCAAGAGAGGGCGACCCAGTACTTC.